The clone carrying this T cell receptor (beta chain) was seen a few times. Its antigen remains unidentified. These data are taken from a study of blood T cells in healthy people across ages. Whole-study findings and limits: The study found more naive CD4+ cells and higher diversity in long-lived than aged donors.

From germline, CDR1 is SGHRS and CDR2 YFSETQ. V was clipped by 0 bases and J by 2 bases, with 13 bases between them. CDR3 length equals 16 residues. PCR was performed a second time for about 6 to 11 cycles using a sample-barcoded 5' primer and a J-beta primer mix. TCRdb reprocessed the 5' RACE reads via MiXCR and lists one record per CDR3 protein. Of 650,000 to 1,000,000 distinct CDR3 sequences listed, 36% are singletons. The clonotype comes from a man between 18 and 35 years old in good health. The rearrangement uses TRBV5-1 and TRBJ2-3, with D tentatively TRBD1 (5 bases). Sequencing input: blood. As DNA, the CDR3 is TGCGCCAGCAGCTTGGGGGGCAGTTCCCCCACAGATACGCAGTATTTT. This encodes CASSLGGSSPTDTQYF.